This entry is about one T cell receptor (beta chain). Germline V gives CDR1 SGHTA, CDR2 FQGNSA. CDR3 length: 14 amino acids. V lost 2 bases, J lost 8 bases, and 15 bases lay in between. This record belongs to a study of control samples from healthy donors and cancer patients. Measured with immunoSEQ multiplex PCR; TCRdb has only the in-frame clones, and not every one. The table lists 160,000 or so clones, 90% to 95% of them singletons. The specimen sequenced was blood. This chain links TRBV7-2 with TRBJ1-1; D is undetermined. This TCR came from a woman aged 40 to 49 in good health. Here the CDR3 DNA reads TGTGCCAGCAGCTTAAGGAATGAGCGGAAAGAAGCTTTCTTT. It codes for CASSLRNERKEAFF.